This TCR beta chain was found in a study of T cells in women clearing cervical HPV infection. Overall study findings and caveats: A classifier using richness and V gene abundances reached an AUC of about 0.83.

Cervical HPV DNA detected by MY09/MY11 PCR, typed by dot-blot. Of note for this clone: The antigen is undetermined.

TCRdb keeps only in-frame clones here, not all; method: immunoSEQ multiplex PCR. The sample has about 48,000 clones. Sequencing used blood buffy coat. The TCR sequence derives from a woman between 18 and 70 years old with a cervical HPV16 infection that either progressed to CIN3+ or cleared (not recorded which).

The CDR3 bases that were read are TGTGCCAGCAGTGACTTTTTTTCAAGCGGGGGGCGGACCCTACAAGAGACC. It translates to CASSDFFSSGGRTLQET. In full, the CDR3 is CASSDFFSSGGRTLQETQYF. This chain links TRBV6-4 with TRBJ2-5, with TRBD2 matching 9 bases. The CDR3 end lies 3 residues beyond the end of the read and is filled in from the germline J gene. CDR1 and CDR2 (germline): MRHNA, SNTAGT. CDR3 length: 20 amino acids. V shed 1 base, J shed 2 bases, and the junction held 17 bases outside the gene matches.